Detailed here is one TCR beta chain. The antigen is not known. Primers: 60 Vbeta forward and 13 Jbeta reverse. Produced via immunoSEQ multiplex PCR; TCRdb's table is partial and in-frame only. The repertoire includes approximately 130,000 clones, about 78% of them detected once, and 1% to 1.5% sits in the top ten. The CDR3 loop spans 16 amino acids. V shed 5 bases and J 0 bases; nucleotides not matched to a gene: 7. CDR1 is SGHRS, CDR2 YFSETQ, per germline. This record belongs to a study of cytomegalovirus exposure and HLA in healthy donors. General study findings and limits: Some V segments, TRBV6-2 and TRBV6-3 among them, were indistinguishable and were therefore excluded. Sequencing depth across donors, presence/absence analyses assumed, was roughly uniform. In a later analysis, most CMV-associated TCR beta chains appeared HLA-restricted.

The clonotype comes from a man aged 45 to 65 in good health and CMV-seronegative. The sample taken for sequencing was PBMCs. The V call is TRBV5-1, the J call TRBJ1-1; 10 nucleotides line up with TRBD1. CDR3 loop: CASRSSTGGLNTEAFF. DNA for the CDR3: TGCGCCAGCAGATCTTCGACAGGGGGCCTGAACACTGAAGCTTTCTTT.